A single sample gave rise to the 19 T cell receptor beta chains below, sequenced in a study of Graves' ophthalmopathy and Graves' hyperthyroidism. The authors amplified TCR beta CDR3 regions, and they did so from RNA transcripts for repertoire sequencing. HTBI primers were employed in first-round RT-PCR, then a second-round multiplex PCR followed. In TCRdb, the multiplex PCR reads were re-called with MiXCR into one record per CDR3 protein. The sample has more than 550,000 distinct CDR3 sequences, about 41% seen once. Sequenced input: peripheral blood. These receptors all come from an adult man with Graves' ophthalmopathy.

This clonotype has a count of ten or more. CDR3 sequence: CASSDGTNAFF. The CDR3, as DNA: TGTGCCAGCAGTGATGGTACGAATGCTTTCTTT. The chain carries TRBV2 and TRBJ1-1; D not resolved. The CDR3 is 11 amino acids. The V gene lost 3 bases and the J gene lost 11 bases, with 10 bases spanning the gap. The germline V gene has CDR1 SNHLY and CDR2 FYNNEI.

The genes are TRBV7-2 and TRBJ2-3; D might be TRBD2 (6 bases). This CDR3 has 15 residues. Germline CDR1 SGHTA, CDR2 FQGNSA. V was clipped by 5 bases and J by 0 bases, with 12 bases between them. The CDR3 reads CASSARGISTDTQYF. The DNA for the CDR3 is TGTGCCAGCAGCGCCCGGGGGATTAGCACAGATACGCAGTATTTT.

The genes are TRBV19 and TRBJ2-2; D remains unclear. Germline V gene lookup returns CDR1 LNHDA and CDR2 SQIVND (reference sequence). The length of the CDR3 is 14 residues. The germline V and J ends were trimmed by 0 bases and 1 base, with 3 bases remaining between them. The CDR3 protein is CASSIERNTGELFF. For the CDR3, the DNA is TGTGCCAGTAGTATAGAACGGAACACCGGGGAGCTGTTTTTT.

Note on this clonotype: Without the conserved terminal phenylalanine or tryptophan, this CDR3 likely stems from a read error. The DNA is omitted, as the CDR3 cannot be located on it reliably, and the CDR3 follows TCRdb's listing. The V and J genes are TRBV5-1 and TRBJ1-1. Germline V lookup: CDR1 SGHRS, CDR2 YFSETQ. The CDR3 sequence runs 10 residues, both termini included. CDR3 region: CASSPLKTFS.

This clonotype was seen only a few times. V usage is TRBV9 and J usage is TRBJ1-1; D call uncertain. Trimming removed 4 bases at V and 6 bases at J, with 13 bases between. The length of the CDR3 is 13 residues. Germline V gene sequence: CDR1 SGDLS, CDR2 YYNGEE. Here the CDR3 reads CASSPTGTPEAFF. In DNA, the CDR3 is TGTGCCAGCAGCCCTACTGGAACCCCTGAAGCTTTCTTT.

The chain employs TRBV5-1 and TRBJ2-7; D perhaps matches TRBD1 (6 bases). The CDR3 extends over 17 amino acids. V dropped 4 bases and J dropped 4 bases, with 24 bases sitting between them. Germline CDR1 SGHRS, CDR2 YFSETQ. The CDR3 spells CASSQYRDKTPRYEQYF. CDR3 DNA sequence: TGCGCCAGCAGCCAGTACCGGGACAAGACACCAAGATACGAGCAGTACTTC.

The gene calls are TRBV29-1 and TRBJ2-5; D remains ambiguous. Trimming pared 8 bases from V and 5 bases from J, leaving 18 bases between. Germline CDR1 is SQVTM and CDR2 is ANQGSEA. The CDR3 covers 13 residues. CDR3 residues: CSSPDTFGETQYF. CDR3 in DNA: TGCAGCTCACCTGACACGTTTGGGGAGACCCAGTACTTC.

This clonotype came up many times. J is TRBJ1-3 and V is TRBV12-3 or TRBV12-4, with 8 bases fitting TRBD1. This CDR3 has 16 amino acids. Trimming took 7 bases from V and 2 from J; bases not matched to a gene: 10. The DNA of the CDR3 is TGTGCCAGCACCCCGACAGGACAGGGCGCTGGAAACACCATATATTTT. It encodes CASTPTGQGAGNTIYF.

As to this clonotype: A much larger clone differs from this one at a single base, so this may be a read error. The V call is TRBV7-9, the J call TRBJ1-2; tentatively, D is TRBD1 (5 bases). Germline V gene sequence: CDR1 SEHNR, CDR2 FQNEAQ (reference sequence). The CDR3 length is 15 residues. V was trimmed by 7 bases and J by 6 bases, leaving 21 bases between them. CDR3 DNA sequence: TGTGCCAGCAACATCGACAGTGTACCTAGCCATGGCTACACCTTC. Translating gives CASNIDSVPSHGYTF.

V and J are TRBV25-1 and TRBJ1-5; the match to TRBD1 covers 7 bases. Trimming at V came to 3 bases and at J to 14 bases, leaving 10 bases not matched to a gene. The CDR3 extends over 13 amino acids. Germline V gene sequence: CDR1 MGHDK, CDR2 SYGVNS. CDR3 loop: CASSETGFGYEHF. The CDR3, as DNA: TGTGCCAGCAGTGAGACAGGGTTCGGCTACGAGCATTTT. Drawing the rest from reference TRBV25-1 and TRBJ1-5, the complete variable domain is EADIYQTPRYLVIGTGKKITLECSQTMGHDKMYWYQQDPGMELHLIHYSYGVNSTEKGDLSSESTVSRIRTEHFPLTLESARPSHTSQYLCASSETGFGYEHFGDGTRLSIL.

About this clonotype: A much bigger clone sits one base away, suggesting this may be a read error. The chain combines TRBV20-1 with TRBJ2-7; no firm D call. The CDR3 runs 13 residues. Germline CDR1 and CDR2: DFQATT and SNEGSKA (reference sequence). The CDR3 coding sequence is TGCAGTGCTAGAGGCAACCTACCATACGAGCAGCACTTC. Its protein is CSARGNLPYEQHF.

As for this clonotype: At one boundary the junction diverges from the germline segment, which might be a read error. J is TRBJ1-2 and V is TRBV14; TRBD1 matches at 11 bases. This CDR3 has 14 amino acids. CDR1 and CDR2 (germline): SGHDN, FVKESK. In DNA, the CDR3 is TGTGCCAGCAGCCAAGGTCGGGGACAGGGGGACGTCGCCTTC. It translates to CASSQGRGQGDVAF.

This clonotype was recorded at least ten times. This rearrangement joins TRBV5-1 to TRBJ2-7, with 7 bases lining up with TRBD1. V lost 2 bases and J lost 5; bases outside the gene matches: 7. The CDR3 consists of 14 residues. The germline V gene has CDR1 SGHRS and CDR2 YFSETQ. This chain's CDR3 is CASSFQTGIDEQYF. The CDR3 nucleotides are TGCGCCAGCAGCTTCCAGACAGGGATCGACGAGCAGTACTTC.

This clonotype has at least ten counts. In DNA form, the CDR3 reads TGTGCCAGCAGCCCCAGGGGATTAGAGAACTACGAGCAGTACTTC. It yields the protein CASSPRGLENYEQYF. The rearrangement uses TRBV9 and TRBJ2-7, with D possibly being TRBD1 (6 bases). There are 15 residues in the CDR3. Germline values: CDR1 SGDLS, CDR2 YYNGEE. Trimming cost V 4 bases and J 3 bases, with 17 bases left between them.

As regards this clonotype: At one of its ends the junction is not consistent with the germline gene, which may arise from a read error. This chain joins TRBV15 and TRBJ2-6, with 11 bases that match TRBD1. This CDR3 is 15 amino acids long. Per germline, CDR1 LNHNV and CDR2 YYDKDF (reference sequence). CDR3 DNA: TGTGCCACCAGCAGACTAGGGACAGGGGGCAACGTCCTGACTTTC. Translation: CATSRLGTGGNVLTF.

About this clonotype: An end of the junction does not agree with germline; a read error may underlie this. The chain employs TRBV15 and TRBJ2-5; 8 bases are shared with TRBD1. Germline loops: CDR1 LNHNV, CDR2 YYDKDF (reference sequence). The CDR3 extends over 15 amino acids. Here the CDR3 reads CATSSGGDRLETQYF. Written as DNA, the CDR3 is TGTGCCACCAGCAGCGGAGGGGACAGGTTGGAGACCCAATACTTC.

The sample holds a few counts of this clonotype. The chain couples TRBV20-1 to TRBJ1-2; D gene uncertain. From germline, CDR1 is DFQATT and CDR2 SNEGSKA (reference sequence). The CDR3 runs to 12 residues. V lost 4 bases, J lost 4 bases, and 10 bases lay in between. The CDR3 protein is CSATVAPYGYTF. CDR3 sequence (DNA): TGCAGTGCTACTGTGGCCCCCTATGGCTACACCTTC.

This clonotype was seen a few times. The chain combines TRBV5-1 with TRBJ2-6; 10 positions agree with TRBD1. The CDR3 consists of 13 residues. Per germline, CDR1 SGHRS and CDR2 YFSETQ. With V trimmed by 3 bases and J by 10 bases, 1 base remained unmatched. The CDR3: CASSSDRGNVLTF. CDR3 nucleotide sequence: TGCGCCAGCAGCTCGGACAGGGGGAACGTCCTGACTTTC. Using reference TRBV5-1 and TRBJ2-6 for the parts outside the CDR3, the full variable domain is KAGVTQTPRYLIKTRGQQVTLSCSPISGHRSVSWYQQTPGQGLQFLFEYFSETQRNKGNFPGRFSGRQFSNSRSEMNVSTLELGDSALYLCASSSDRGNVLTFGAGSRLTVL.

This clonotype was observed a few times. This chain connects TRBV10-3 to TRBJ1-1, with no clear D. Trimming shortened V by 0 bases and J by 1 base, and 6 bases separated the two germline ends. Germline V gene sequence: CDR1 ENHRY, CDR2 SYGVKD. This CDR3 is built from 14 residues. This CDR3 is CAISESGWNTEAFF. CDR3 in DNA: TGTGCCATCAGTGAGTCCGGGTGGAACACTGAAGCTTTCTTT.